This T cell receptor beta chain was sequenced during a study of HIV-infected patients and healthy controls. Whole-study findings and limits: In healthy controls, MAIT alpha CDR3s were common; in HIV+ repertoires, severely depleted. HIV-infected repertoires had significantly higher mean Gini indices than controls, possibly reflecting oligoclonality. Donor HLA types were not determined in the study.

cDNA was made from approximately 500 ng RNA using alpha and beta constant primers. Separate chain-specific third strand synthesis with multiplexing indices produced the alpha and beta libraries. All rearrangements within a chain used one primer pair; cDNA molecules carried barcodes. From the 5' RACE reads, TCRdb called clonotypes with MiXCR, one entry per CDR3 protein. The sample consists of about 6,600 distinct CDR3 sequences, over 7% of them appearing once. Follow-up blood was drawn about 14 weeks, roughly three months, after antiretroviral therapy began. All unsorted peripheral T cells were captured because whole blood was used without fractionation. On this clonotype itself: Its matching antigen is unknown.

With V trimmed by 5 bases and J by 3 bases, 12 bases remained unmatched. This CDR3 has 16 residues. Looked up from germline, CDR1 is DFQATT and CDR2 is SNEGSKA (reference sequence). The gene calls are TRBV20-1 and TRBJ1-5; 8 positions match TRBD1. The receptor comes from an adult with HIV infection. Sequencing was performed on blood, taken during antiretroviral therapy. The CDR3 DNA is TGCAGTGCTCCTCAGACAGGGGCGAGTATCAATCAGCCCCAGCATTTT. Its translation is CSAPQTGASINQPQHF.